These 13 T cell receptor beta chains originate from one sample sequenced in a study of blood T cell repertoires in COVID-19. Only in-frame clones appear in the TCRdb table, and some are missing; sequencing was by immunoSEQ multiplex PCR. This sample has approximately 260,000 clones; approximately 85% occur once, and the top ten carry approximately 9.9%. The source material was peripheral blood. All receptors come from a woman in her seventies with acute or convalescent COVID-19.

The chain combines TRBV5-1 with TRBJ2-7; TRBD1 might be the D (6 bases). The V end was cut by 0 bases, the J end by 2 bases, with 15 bases between. The CDR3 runs 16 residues. Germline CDR1 SGHRS, CDR2 YFSETQ. The CDR3 spells CASSLEAGAPAYEQYF. CDR3 DNA: TGCGCCAGCAGCTTGGAGGCAGGGGCCCCAGCCTACGAGCAGTACTTC.

The rearrangement uses TRBV5-1 and TRBJ2-7; no firm D call. The germline CDR1 and CDR2 sequences are SGHRS and YFSETQ. The CDR3 has 14 amino acids. V was trimmed by 0 bases and J by 2 bases, leaving 9 bases between them. The CDR3 protein is CASSLAAGTYEQYF. The CDR3 DNA follows: TGCGCCAGCAGCTTGGCCGCAGGAACCTACGAGCAGTACTTC. The variable domain in full, completed from reference TRBV5-1 and TRBJ2-7, reads KAGVTQTPRYLIKTRGQQVTLSCSPISGHRSVSWYQQTPGQGLQFLFEYFSETQRNKGNFPGRFSGRQFSNSRSEMNVSTLELGDSALYLCASSLAAGTYEQYFGPGTRLTVT.

This rearrangement joins TRBV3-1 (or the pseudogene TRBV3-2) to TRBJ1-5; possibly TRBD1 for D (5 bases). Germline CDR1 reads LGHDT; CDR2 reads YNNKEL (reference sequence). The CDR3 is made up of 12 amino acids. V was clipped by 5 bases and J by 7 bases, with 9 bases between them. Written as DNA, the CDR3 is TGTGCCAGCAGCAACCAGGGCCAGCCCCAGCATTTT. Translation: CASSNQGQPQHF.

The chain joins TRBV5-1 to TRBJ1-2; D gene uncertain. V was cut by 3 bases and J by 5 bases, with 17 bases left in between. The CDR3 is made up of 15 amino acids. Germline V gene sequence: CDR1 SGHRS, CDR2 YFSETQ. As DNA, the CDR3 is TGCGCCAGCAGCTCGTTAGTAGGTGCGGGGTATGGCTACACCTTC. This sequence encodes CASSSLVGAGYGYTF.

The chain employs TRBV18 and TRBJ2-1; 9 positions match TRBD1. The CDR3 consists of 15 residues. Trimming removed 3 bases from V and 5 bases from J; junction bases left unmatched: 5. Germline V gives CDR1 KGHSH, CDR2 LQKENI. CDR3 in amino acids: CASSPRDRAHNEQFF. Written as DNA, the CDR3 is TGTGCCAGCTCACCCCGGGACAGGGCCCACAATGAGCAGTTCTTC.

The chain combines TRBV6-5 with TRBJ2-4; 7 bases agree with TRBD2. With 6 bases clipped from V and 6 bases from J, the junction kept 8 bases outside the gene matches. Per the germline V gene, CDR1 is MNHEY and CDR2 is SVGAGI. This CDR3 region has 14 residues. The CDR3, as DNA: TGTGCCAGCAGCCCAACGGGGGGTAGAAACATTCAGTACTTC. Protein product: CASSPTGGRNIQYF.

This chain joins TRBV29-1 and TRBJ2-7; TRBD2 agrees at 7 bases. CDR1 is SQVTM and CDR2 is ANQGSEA in the germline V gene. The CDR3 extends over 12 amino acids. Unmatched junction bases numbered 6, after V lost 4 bases and J lost 6 bases. The CDR3 DNA is TGCAGCGTTGGTCTAGCGGTAGGCGAGCAGTACTTC. It yields the protein CSVGLAVGEQYF.

The chain recombines TRBV6-5 with TRBJ1-2; TRBD1 aligns across 7 bases. The CDR3 is 14 residues long. CDR1 and CDR2 (germline): MNHEY, SVGAGI. Trimming removed 7 bases from V and 3 bases from J; junction bases left unmatched: 8. The CDR3 nucleotides read TGTGCCAGCACTCCCTCTACAGGGGACTATGGCTACACCTTC. This gives the protein CASTPSTGDYGYTF.

The rearrangement joins TRBV4-1 to TRBJ2-5, with 7 bases fitting TRBD2. There are 13 residues in the CDR3. V was pared by 3 bases and J by 5 bases, with 3 bases of the junction left unmatched. CDR1 is MGHRA, CDR2 YSYEKL, per germline. The CDR3 DNA reads TGCGCCAGCAGCCAGGGAGGGGCGGAGACCCAGTACTTC. Translated, it gives CASSQGGAETQYF.

The chain couples TRBV10-3 to TRBJ2-7; 9 nucleotides match TRBD1. The germline CDR1 and CDR2 sequences are ENHRY and SYGVKD. Losses at the gene ends were 2 bases for V and 5 bases for J; bases not matched to a gene: 13. The CDR3 runs to 17 residues. The CDR3, as DNA: TGTGCCATCAGTGAGCGGGCACCCGGGACAGGGTGGCACGAGCAGTACTTC. This encodes CAISERAPGTGWHEQYF.

The chain links TRBV7-9 to TRBJ2-5; the D gene is possibly TRBD1 (5 bases). This CDR3 region has 14 residues. The V end lost 5 bases, the J end lost 2 bases, and 12 bases lay between the germline ends. CDR1 SEHNR and CDR2 FQNEAQ come from the germline V gene (reference sequence). The CDR3 reads CASSPSGRQETQYF. The CDR3 nucleotides are TGTGCCAGCAGCCCCTCAGGGCGGCAAGAGACCCAGTACTTC.

This chain joins TRBV25-1 and TRBJ1-1, with D perhaps matching TRBD1 (6 bases). Trimming removed 6 bases at V and 10 bases at J, with 18 bases between. The CDR3 sequence is 13 residues long. Germline V CDR1 and CDR2: MGHDK, SYGVNS. CDR3 residues: CASRDGQHRGAFF. The CDR3 DNA is TGTGCCAGCAGGGATGGACAGCATAGGGGAGCTTTCTTT.

The CDR3 spells CASSLGRGQSTGGYTF. The CDR3 nucleotides read TGTGCCAGCAGCTTAGGGAGAGGACAGTCCACTGGAGGCTACACCTTC. This chain links TRBV11-2 with TRBJ1-2; a possible D gene is TRBD1 (6 bases). Per the germline V gene, CDR1 is SGHAT and CDR2 is FQNNGV. V was pared by 1 base and J by 8 bases, with 20 bases between. This CDR3 is built from 16 residues.